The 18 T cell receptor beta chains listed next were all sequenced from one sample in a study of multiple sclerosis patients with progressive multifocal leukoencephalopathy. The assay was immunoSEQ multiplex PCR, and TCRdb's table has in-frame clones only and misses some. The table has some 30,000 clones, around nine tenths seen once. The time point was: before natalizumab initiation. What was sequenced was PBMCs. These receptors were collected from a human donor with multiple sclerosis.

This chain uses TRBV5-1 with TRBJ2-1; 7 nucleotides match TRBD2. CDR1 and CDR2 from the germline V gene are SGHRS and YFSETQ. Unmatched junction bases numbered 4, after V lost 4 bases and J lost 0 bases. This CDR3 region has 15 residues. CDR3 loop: CASSLQRGSYNEQFF. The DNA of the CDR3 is TGCGCCAGCAGCCTGCAGCGGGGCTCCTACAATGAGCAGTTCTTC.

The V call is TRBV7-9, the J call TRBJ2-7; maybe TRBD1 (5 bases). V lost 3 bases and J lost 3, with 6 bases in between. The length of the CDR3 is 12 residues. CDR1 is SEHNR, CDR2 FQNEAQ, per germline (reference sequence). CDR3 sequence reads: CASSFDSYEQYF. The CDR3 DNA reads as TGTGCCAGCAGCTTTGACAGCTACGAGCAGTACTTC. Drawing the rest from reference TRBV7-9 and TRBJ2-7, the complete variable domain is DTGVSQNPRHKITKRGQNVTFRCDPISEHNRLYWYRQTLGQGPEFLTYFQNEAQLEKSRLLSDRFSAERPKGSFSTLEIQRTEQGDSAMYLCASSFDSYEQYFGPGTRLTVT.

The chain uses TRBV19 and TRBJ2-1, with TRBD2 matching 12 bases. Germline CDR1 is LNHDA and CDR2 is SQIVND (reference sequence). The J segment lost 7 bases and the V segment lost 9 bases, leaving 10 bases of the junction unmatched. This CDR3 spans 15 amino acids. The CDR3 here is CASDPSSGRGNEQFF. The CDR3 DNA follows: TGTGCCAGCGACCCGTCTAGCGGGAGGGGGAATGAGCAGTTCTTC.

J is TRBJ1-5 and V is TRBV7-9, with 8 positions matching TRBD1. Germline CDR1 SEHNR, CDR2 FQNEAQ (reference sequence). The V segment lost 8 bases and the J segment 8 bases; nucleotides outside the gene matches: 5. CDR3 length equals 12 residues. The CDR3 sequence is CASGLQGEPQHF. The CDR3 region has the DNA TGTGCCAGCGGATTACAGGGGGAGCCCCAGCATTTT. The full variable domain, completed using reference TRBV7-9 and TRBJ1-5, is DTGVSQNPRHKITKRGQNVTFRCDPISEHNRLYWYRQTLGQGPEFLTYFQNEAQLEKSRLLSDRFSAERPKGSFSTLEIQRTEQGDSAMYLCASGLQGEPQHFGDGTRLSIL.

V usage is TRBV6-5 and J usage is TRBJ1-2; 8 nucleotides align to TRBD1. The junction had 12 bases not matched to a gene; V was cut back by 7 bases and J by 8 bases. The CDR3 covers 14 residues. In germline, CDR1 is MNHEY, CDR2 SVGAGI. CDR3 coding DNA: TGTGCCAGCACCGAATTCAGGACAGGGCGAGGCTACACCTTC. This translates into CASTEFRTGRGYTF.

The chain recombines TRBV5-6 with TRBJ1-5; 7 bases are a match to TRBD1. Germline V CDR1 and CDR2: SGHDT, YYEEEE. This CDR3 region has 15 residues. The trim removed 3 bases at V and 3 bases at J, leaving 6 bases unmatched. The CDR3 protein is CASSWGGQHNQPQHF. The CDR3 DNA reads TGTGCCAGCAGCTGGGGGGGACAGCACAATCAGCCCCAGCATTTT.

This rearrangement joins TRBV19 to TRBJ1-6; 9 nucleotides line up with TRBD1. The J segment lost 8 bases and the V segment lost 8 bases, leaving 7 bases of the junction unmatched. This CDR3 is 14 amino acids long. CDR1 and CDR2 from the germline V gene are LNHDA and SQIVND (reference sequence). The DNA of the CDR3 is TGTGCCAGTTTACCGGGACAGGGAGATTCACCCCTCCACTTT. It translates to CASLPGQGDSPLHF.

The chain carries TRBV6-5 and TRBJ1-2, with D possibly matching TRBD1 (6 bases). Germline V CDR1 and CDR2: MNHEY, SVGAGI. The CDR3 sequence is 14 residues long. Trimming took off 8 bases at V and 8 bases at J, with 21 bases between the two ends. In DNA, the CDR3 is TGTGCCAGCGGTCGGAACAGGGAGGCAGGCGGCTACACCTTC. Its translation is CASGRNREAGGYTF.

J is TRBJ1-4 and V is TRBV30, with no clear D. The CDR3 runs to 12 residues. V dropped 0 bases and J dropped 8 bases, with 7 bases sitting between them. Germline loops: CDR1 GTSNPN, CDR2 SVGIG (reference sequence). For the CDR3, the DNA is TGTGCCTGGAGTGTAAATGGAGAAAAACTGTTTTTT. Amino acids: CAWSVNGEKLFF.

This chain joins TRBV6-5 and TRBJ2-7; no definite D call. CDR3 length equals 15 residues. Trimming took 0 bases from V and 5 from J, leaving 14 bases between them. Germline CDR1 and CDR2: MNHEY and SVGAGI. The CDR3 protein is CASSYSPTTGDEQYF. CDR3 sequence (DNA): TGTGCCAGCAGTTACTCTCCCACTACCGGCGACGAGCAGTACTTC.

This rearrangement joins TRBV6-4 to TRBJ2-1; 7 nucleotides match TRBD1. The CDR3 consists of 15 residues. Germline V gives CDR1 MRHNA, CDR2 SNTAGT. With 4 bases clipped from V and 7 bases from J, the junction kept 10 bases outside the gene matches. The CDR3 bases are TGTGCCAGCAGTGTGGAGACAGGGCAGTTGAATGAGCAGTTCTTC. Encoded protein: CASSVETGQLNEQFF.

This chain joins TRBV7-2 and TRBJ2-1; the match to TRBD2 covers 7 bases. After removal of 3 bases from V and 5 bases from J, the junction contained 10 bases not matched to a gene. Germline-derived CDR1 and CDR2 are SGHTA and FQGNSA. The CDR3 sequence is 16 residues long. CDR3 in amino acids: CASSFPFSGTNNEQFF. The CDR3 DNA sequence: TGTGCCAGCAGCTTTCCTTTCTCGGGGACTAACAATGAGCAGTTCTTC.

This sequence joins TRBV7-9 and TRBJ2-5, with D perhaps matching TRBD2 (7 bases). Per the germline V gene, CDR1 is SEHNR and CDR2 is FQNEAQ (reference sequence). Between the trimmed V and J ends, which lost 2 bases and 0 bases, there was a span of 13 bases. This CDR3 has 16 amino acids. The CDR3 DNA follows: TGTGCCAGCAGCTTATCGCGGGGGCGGGACCAAGAGACCCAGTACTTC. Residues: CASSLSRGRDQETQYF.

Here the CDR3 reads CASSLAVGRVGELFF. The CDR3, as DNA: TGTGCCAGCAGCTTAGCCGTGGGTAGGGTCGGGGAGCTGTTTTTT. This sequence joins TRBV7-2 and TRBJ2-2; D is uncertain. The germline CDR1 and CDR2 sequences are SGHTA and FQGNSA. This CDR3 is built from 15 residues. Between the trimmed V and J ends, which lost 0 bases and 7 bases, there was a span of 12 bases.

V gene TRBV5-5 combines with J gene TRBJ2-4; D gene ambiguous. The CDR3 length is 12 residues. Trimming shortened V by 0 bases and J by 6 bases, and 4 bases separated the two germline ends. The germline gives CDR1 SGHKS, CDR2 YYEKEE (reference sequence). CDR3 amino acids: CASSLEVNIQYF. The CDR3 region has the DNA TGTGCCAGCAGCTTGGAGGTAAACATTCAGTACTTC.

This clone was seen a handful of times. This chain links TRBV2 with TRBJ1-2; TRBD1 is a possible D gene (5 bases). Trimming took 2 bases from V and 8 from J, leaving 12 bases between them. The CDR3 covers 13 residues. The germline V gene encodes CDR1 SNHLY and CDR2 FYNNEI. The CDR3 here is CASSEQGSGGYTF. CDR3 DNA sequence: TGTGCCAGCAGTGAACAGGGATCGGGGGGCTACACCTTC.

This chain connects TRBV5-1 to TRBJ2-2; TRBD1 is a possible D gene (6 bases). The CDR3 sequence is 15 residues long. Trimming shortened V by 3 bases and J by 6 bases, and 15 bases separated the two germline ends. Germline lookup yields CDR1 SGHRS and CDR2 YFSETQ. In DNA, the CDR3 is TGCGCCAGCAGCTCCGGGGACAAGCGGCCCGGGGAGCTGTTTTTT. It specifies CASSSGDKRPGELFF.

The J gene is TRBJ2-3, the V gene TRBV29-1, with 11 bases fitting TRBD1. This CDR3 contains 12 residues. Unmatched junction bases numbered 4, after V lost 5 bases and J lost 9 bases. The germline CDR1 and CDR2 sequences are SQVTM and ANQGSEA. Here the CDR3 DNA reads TGCAGCGTTCACCGGGACAGGGGGACGCAGTATTTT. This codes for CSVHRDRGTQYF.